The 19 T cell receptor beta chains in this list originate from one sample, sequenced in a study of CD4 T cells in relation to SARS-CoV-2 and coronaviruses. The method was immunoSEQ multiplex PCR; TCRdb's version includes in-frame clones alone and lacks a portion of them. The table shows about 24,000 clones, with around four fifths occurring only once. Their antigens are not known. The unexposed donors gave CD4+ T cells in 2011-2018, prior to COVID-19. The cells were cultured for over eight days before CD4+ T cells were isolated. Specimen: CD4+ T cells from PBMCs, cultured in vitro. The receptors were gathered from a human donor in good health.

This chain connects TRBV5-6 to TRBJ1-1; no clear D gene. CDR3 length: 14 amino acids. Trimming removed 1 base at V and 7 bases at J, with 14 bases between. CDR1 SGHDT and CDR2 YYEEEE come from the germline V gene. The CDR3 bases are TGTGCCAGCAGCTTGTCGCTCCCGCGGGGTGAAGCTTTCTTT. Amino acids: CASSLSLPRGEAFF.

The chain links TRBV10-3 to TRBJ1-2; D gene ambiguous. Per the germline V gene, CDR1 is ENHRY and CDR2 is SYGVKD. V lost 3 bases and J 5 bases, leaving 16 bases between the germline ends. The CDR3 is 15 residues long. The CDR3 protein is CAISDARFGEYGYTF. The CDR3 DNA is TGTGCCATCAGTGACGCAAGGTTTGGGGAGTATGGCTACACCTTC.

The V call is TRBV13, the J call TRBJ1-3; D may be TRBD1 (6 bases). Germline V lookup: CDR1 PRHDT, CDR2 FYEKMQ (reference sequence). Between the trimmed V and J ends, which lost 0 bases and 1 base, there was a span of 13 bases. The CDR3 runs 17 residues. The DNA for the CDR3 is TGTGCCAGCAGCTTAGGGACAGGACTACTTTCTGGAAACACCATATATTTT. Its translation is CASSLGTGLLSGNTIYF.

The CDR3 sequence is CASSKGTGNTIYF. CDR3 DNA sequence: TGTGCCAGCAGCAAGGGGACTGGAAACACCATATATTTT. The chain joins TRBV7-9 to TRBJ1-3; D is perhaps TRBD1 (5 bases). In germline, CDR1 is SEHNR, CDR2 FQNEAQ (reference sequence). The V and J ends lost 5 bases and 2 bases respectively, with 7 bases between them. The CDR3 has 13 amino acids. The whole variable domain, remainder taken from reference TRBV7-9 and TRBJ1-3, is DTGVSQNPRHKITKRGQNVTFRCDPISEHNRLYWYRQTLGQGPEFLTYFQNEAQLEKSRLLSDRFSAERPKGSFSTLEIQRTEQGDSAMYLCASSKGTGNTIYFGEGSWLTVV.

CDR3 sequence reads: CASSFRGERAGRQYF. For the CDR3, the DNA is TGTGCCAGCAGTTTTCGGGGGGAGCGCGCCGGAAGGCAGTACTTC. The chain uses TRBV27 and TRBJ2-7; TRBD2 matches 7 bases. The germline gives CDR1 MNHEY, CDR2 SMNVEV (reference sequence). Losses at the gene ends were 3 bases for V and 9 bases for J; bases not matched to a gene: 14. The CDR3 is 15 amino acids.

This chain uses TRBV19 with TRBJ2-1, with a weak D call TRBD2 (5 bases). This CDR3 comprises 16 residues. With 6 bases removed from V and 10 bases from J, the gap between germline ends came to 25 bases. Germline CDR1 reads LNHDA; CDR2 reads SQIVND (reference sequence). The CDR3 loop reads CASRKGVATTDHEQFF. In DNA form, the CDR3 reads TGTGCCAGTAGAAAGGGAGTAGCGACCACCGATCACGAGCAGTTCTTC. The full variable domain, in which reference TRBV19 and TRBJ2-1 provide the parts outside the CDR3, is DGGITQSPKYLFRKEGQNVTLSCEQNLNHDAMYWYRQDPGQGLRLIYYSQIVNDFQKGDIAEGYSVSREKKESFPLTVTSAQKNPTAFYLCASRKGVATTDHEQFFGPGTRLTVL.

This clone was detected only a few times. In the same sample, other DNA sequences code for this CDR3. The V and J genes are TRBV12-5 and TRBJ1-5; D not certain. V lost 3 bases and J 1 base, leaving 4 bases between the germline ends. This CDR3 region has 13 residues. The germline V gene encodes CDR1 LGHNT and CDR2 FRNRAP. CDR3 sequence reads: CASGLDSNQPQHF. The CDR3, as DNA: TGTGCTAGTGGTTTAGACAGCAATCAGCCCCAGCATTTT.

V and J are TRBV19 and TRBJ2-1; D is undetermined. Trimming took 5 bases from V and 0 from J, leaving 11 bases between them. Per the germline V gene, CDR1 is LNHDA and CDR2 is SQIVND (reference sequence). This CDR3 is 15 amino acids long. CDR3 DNA: TGTGCCAGTAGTCCGGCGACAAGCTCCTACAATGAGCAGTTCTTC. Translated: CASSPATSSYNEQFF.

This chain links TRBV19 with TRBJ2-1; TRBD1 might be the D (5 bases). Trimming stripped 4 bases from V and 4 bases from J, with 8 bases between. The CDR3 loop spans 13 amino acids. Per germline, CDR1 LNHDA and CDR2 SQIVND (reference sequence). CDR3 residues: CASSTDKYNEQFF. CDR3 sequence (DNA): TGTGCCAGTAGTACGGACAAATACAATGAGCAGTTCTTC.

There are a few counts of this clone. The gene calls are TRBV9 and TRBJ2-7; 10 bases align to TRBD1. V gave up 2 bases and J gave up 2 bases; unmatched junction bases: 7. The length of the CDR3 is 16 residues. Germline V gene sequence: CDR1 SGDLS, CDR2 YYNGEE. The DNA for the CDR3 is TGTGCCAGCAGCGTGGATCCGGGACAGGGGCCCTACGAGCAGTACTTC. Amino acid sequence: CASSVDPGQGPYEQYF.

This clone was observed a handful of times. The V call is TRBV10-1, the J call TRBJ2-1; perhaps TRBD1 as D (5 bases). The CDR3 is 12 residues long. V lost 3 bases, J lost 10 bases, and 10 bases lay in between. CDR1 is WNHNN, CDR2 SYGVQD, per germline (reference sequence). The CDR3 reads CASSEPQGEQFF. Here the CDR3 DNA reads TGCGCCAGCAGTGAACCCCAGGGCGAGCAGTTCTTC.

Comment on this clone: The junction departs from the called germline gene at one end, perhaps through a read error. The CDR3: CAISSRADSGSGLF. CDR3 sequence (DNA): TGTGCCATCTCAAGCAGGGCAGATTCCGGGTCGGGGCTGTTC. The rearrangement links TRBV10-3 to TRBJ2-7, with D perhaps TRBD1 or TRBD2 (5 bases each). CDR3 length: 14 amino acids. The germline V gene has CDR1 ENHRY and CDR2 SYGVKD.

The chain links TRBV6-5 to TRBJ2-1; D is uncertain. This CDR3 contains 14 residues. Per the germline V gene, CDR1 is MNHEY and CDR2 is SVGAGI. The V gene lost 2 bases and the J gene lost 2 bases, with 7 bases spanning the gap. The CDR3 region is CASSYEAPYNEQFF. CDR3 nucleotides: TGTGCCAGCAGTTACGAGGCTCCCTACAATGAGCAGTTCTTC.

V usage is TRBV5-4 and J usage is TRBJ2-1; 10 bases map to TRBD2. In germline, CDR1 is SGHNT, CDR2 YYREEE (reference sequence). There are 12 residues in the CDR3. Trimming at V came to 7 bases and at J to 10 bases, leaving 5 bases not matched to a gene. The chain's CDR3 is CASGTSVYEQFF. The DNA of the CDR3 is TGTGCCAGCGGGACTAGCGTTTACGAGCAGTTCTTC.

The table lists this clone with a few counts. V and J are TRBV19 and TRBJ2-1; D gene uncertain. Trimming stripped 7 bases from V and 9 bases from J, with 16 bases between. There are 13 residues in the CDR3. Germline V gene sequence: CDR1 LNHDA, CDR2 SQIVND (reference sequence). CDR3 DNA sequence: TGTGCCAGTAACCAAAGAATAGGTGCTGAGCAGTTCTTC. This gives the protein CASNQRIGAEQFF. Variable domain in full (rest from reference TRBV19 and TRBJ2-1): DGGITQSPKYLFRKEGQNVTLSCEQNLNHDAMYWYRQDPGQGLRLIYYSQIVNDFQKGDIAEGYSVSREKKESFPLTVTSAQKNPTAFYLCASNQRIGAEQFFGPGTRLTVL.

This chain connects TRBV7-8 to TRBJ2-7; unclear D gene. The CDR3 consists of 17 residues. The ends were cut back, 6 bases at V and 0 bases at J, with 21 bases in the middle. Germline-derived CDR1 and CDR2 are SGHVS and FQNEAQ. The CDR3 nucleotides read TGTGCCAGCAGTTATTCTTTTGGACGTCAGAGCTCCTACGAGCAGTACTTC. It yields the protein CASSYSFGRQSSYEQYF.

The V gene is TRBV7-8, the J gene TRBJ1-1, with D possibly being TRBD1 (5 bases). This CDR3 region has 14 residues. Germline loops: CDR1 SGHVS, CDR2 FQNEAQ. Between the trimmed V and J ends, which lost 2 bases and 4 bases, there was a span of 11 bases. The CDR3 is CASSLPPRGTEAFF. The CDR3 bases are TGTGCCAGCAGCTTACCGCCAAGGGGCACTGAAGCTTTCTTT.

Written as DNA, the CDR3 is TGTGCCAGCTCACCACCCTCCAGGAGCGAAGCTTTCTTT. Translating it yields CASSPPSRSEAFF. The V and J genes are TRBV18 and TRBJ1-1; D uncertain. Germline lookup yields CDR1 KGHSH and CDR2 LQKENI. The CDR3 loop spans 13 amino acids. The germline V and J ends were trimmed by 0 bases and 8 bases, with 10 bases remaining between them.

This clone appeared a few times. The rearrangement links TRBV5-4 to TRBJ2-7; 7 bases are shared with TRBD2. The ends lost 2 bases at V and 0 bases at J; junction bases unmatched: 5. The CDR3 is 15 amino acids. Germline values: CDR1 SGHNT, CDR2 YYREEE (reference sequence). In nucleotides, the CDR3 is TGTGCCAGCAGCTTAAGCGGGACCTTCTCCTACGAGCAGTACTTC. Encoded protein: CASSLSGTFSYEQYF.